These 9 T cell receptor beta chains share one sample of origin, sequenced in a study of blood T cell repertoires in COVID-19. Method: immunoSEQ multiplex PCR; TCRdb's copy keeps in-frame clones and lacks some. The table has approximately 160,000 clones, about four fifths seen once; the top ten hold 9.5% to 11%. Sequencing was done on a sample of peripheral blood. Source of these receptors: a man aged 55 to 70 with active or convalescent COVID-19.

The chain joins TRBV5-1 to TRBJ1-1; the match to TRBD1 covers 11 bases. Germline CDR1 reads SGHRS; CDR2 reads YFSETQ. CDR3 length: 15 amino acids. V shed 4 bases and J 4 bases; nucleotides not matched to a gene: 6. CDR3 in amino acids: CASSGQGADGTEAFF. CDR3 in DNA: TGCGCCAGCAGCGGACAGGGGGCTGATGGCACTGAAGCTTTCTTT.

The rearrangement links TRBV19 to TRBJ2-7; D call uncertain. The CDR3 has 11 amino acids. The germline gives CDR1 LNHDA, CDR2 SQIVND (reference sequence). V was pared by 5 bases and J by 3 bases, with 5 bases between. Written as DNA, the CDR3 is TGTGCCAGTAGTGGCATCTACGAGCAGTACTTC. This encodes CASSGIYEQYF. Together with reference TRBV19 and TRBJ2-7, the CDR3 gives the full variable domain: DGGITQSPKYLFRKEGQNVTLSCEQNLNHDAMYWYRQDPGQGLRLIYYSQIVNDFQKGDIAEGYSVSREKKESFPLTVTSAQKNPTAFYLCASSGIYEQYFGPGTRLTVT.

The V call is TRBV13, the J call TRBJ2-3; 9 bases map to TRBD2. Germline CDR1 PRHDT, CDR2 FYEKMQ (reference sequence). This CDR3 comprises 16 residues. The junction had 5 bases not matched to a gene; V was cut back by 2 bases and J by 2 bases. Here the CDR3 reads CASSLLAGTNTDTQYF. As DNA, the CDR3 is TGTGCCAGCAGCTTACTAGCGGGAACAAACACAGATACGCAGTATTTT.

The CDR3 loop is CSARFQDTQYF. In DNA form, the CDR3 reads TGCAGTGCTAGATTTCAAGATACGCAGTATTTT. The gene calls are TRBV20-1 and TRBJ2-3, with D uncertain. The CDR3 covers 11 residues. Germline lookup yields CDR1 DFQATT and CDR2 SNEGSKA (reference sequence). V dropped 2 bases and J dropped 5 bases, with 5 bases sitting between them.

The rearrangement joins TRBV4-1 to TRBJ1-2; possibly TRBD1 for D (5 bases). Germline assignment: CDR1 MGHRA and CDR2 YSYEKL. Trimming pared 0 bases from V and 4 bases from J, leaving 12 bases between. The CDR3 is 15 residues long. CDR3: CASSQDSQGSYGYTF. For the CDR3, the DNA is TGCGCCAGCAGCCAAGATAGTCAGGGTAGCTATGGCTACACCTTC.

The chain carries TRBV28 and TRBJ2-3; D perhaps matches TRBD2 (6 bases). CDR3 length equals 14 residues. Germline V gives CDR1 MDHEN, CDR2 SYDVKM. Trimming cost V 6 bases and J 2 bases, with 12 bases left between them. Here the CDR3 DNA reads TGTGCCAGCAGCCCCGAGCGGGTCACAGATACGCAGTATTTT. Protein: CASSPERVTDTQYF.

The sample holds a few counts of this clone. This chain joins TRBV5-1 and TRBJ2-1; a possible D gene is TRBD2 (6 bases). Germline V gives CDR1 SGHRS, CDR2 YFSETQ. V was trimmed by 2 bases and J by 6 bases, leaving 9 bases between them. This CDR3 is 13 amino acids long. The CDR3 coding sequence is TGCGCCAGCAGCTTTTACGGGAGCAATGAGCAGTTCTTC. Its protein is CASSFYGSNEQFF.

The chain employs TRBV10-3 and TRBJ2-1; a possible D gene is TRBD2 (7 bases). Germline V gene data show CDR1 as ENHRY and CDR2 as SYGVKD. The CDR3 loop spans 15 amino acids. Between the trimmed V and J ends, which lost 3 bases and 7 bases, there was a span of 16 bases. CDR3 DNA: TGTGCCATCAGTGACCCTAACGGGGGGCGAAATGAGCAGTTCTTC. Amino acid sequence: CAISDPNGGRNEQFF.

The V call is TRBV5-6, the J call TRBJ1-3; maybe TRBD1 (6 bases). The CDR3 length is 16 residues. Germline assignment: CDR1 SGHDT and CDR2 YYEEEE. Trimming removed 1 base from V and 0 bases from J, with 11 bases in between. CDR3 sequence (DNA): TGTGCCAGCAGCTTGCGGGGACAAAGCTCTGGAAACACCATATATTTT. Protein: CASSLRGQSSGNTIYF.